Listed here are 21 T cell receptor beta chains from one sample, sequenced in a study of regulatory dendritic cells for organ transplantation. Clones were read by immunoSEQ multiplex PCR, and TCRdb kept only the in-frame ones, dropping some. The repertoire holds some 11,000 clones, with 60% to 80% as singletons. Their antigen targets remain unknown. Allogeneic regulatory or mature dendritic cells were co-cultured for roughly five days with CFSE-labeled sorted T cells at 1:10. The sequencing sample was made of naive CD4+ T cells from blood cultured with regulatory dendritic cells. Subset here: CD45RA+ naive T cells. All receptors come from a human donor in good health.

This clone showed up just a few times. The rearrangement joins TRBV4-2 to TRBJ1-5; a possible D gene is TRBD1 (6 bases). The CDR3 contains 18 residues. V was shortened by 1 base and J by 0 bases, with 16 bases between the two germline ends. The germline CDR1 and CDR2 sequences are LGHNA and YNFKEQ. CDR3 sequence reads: CASSQGVRGSYSNQPQHF. CDR3 DNA: TGTGCCAGCAGCCAAGGCGTCAGGGGTTCCTATAGCAATCAGCCCCAGCATTTT.

The chain links TRBV5-5 to TRBJ2-3; 7 nucleotides line up with TRBD2. The CDR3 length is 15 residues. Germline assignment: CDR1 SGHKS and CDR2 YYEKEE (reference sequence). V shed 3 bases, J shed 3 bases, and the junction held 7 bases outside the gene matches. The CDR3 loop reads CASSSTSVMTDTQYF. The CDR3 DNA is TGTGCCAGCAGCTCCACTAGCGTCATGACAGATACGCAGTATTTT. Full variable domain (rest looked up from reference TRBV5-5 and TRBJ2-3): DAGVTQSPTHLIKTRGQQVTLRCSPISGHKSVSWYQQVLGQGPQFIFQYYEKEERGRGNFPDRFSARQFPNYSSELNVNALLLGDSALYLCASSSTSVMTDTQYFGPGTRLTVL.

This chain links TRBV11-1 with TRBJ1-5; D is undetermined. Germline CDR1 reads SGHAT; CDR2 reads FQDESV (reference sequence). The CDR3 is 13 residues long. Trimming stripped 1 base from V and 4 bases from J, with 5 bases between. This chain's CDR3 is CASSLDGNQPQHF. In nucleotides, the CDR3 is TGTGCCAGCAGCTTAGACGGTAATCAGCCCCAGCATTTT.

V gene TRBV2 combines with J gene TRBJ1-2; the match to TRBD1 covers 9 bases. Germline CDR1 reads SNHLY; CDR2 reads FYNNEI. This CDR3 is built from 15 residues. The V segment lost 4 bases and the J segment 0 bases; nucleotides outside the gene matches: 3. CDR3: CASSAGQGANYGYTF. The CDR3 bases are TGTGCCAGCAGTGCGGGACAGGGAGCTAACTATGGCTACACCTTC.

The rearrangement uses TRBV29-1 and TRBJ2-3; D gene uncertain. Germline-derived CDR1 and CDR2 are SQVTM and ANQGSEA. V was clipped by 5 bases and J by 0 bases, with 9 bases between them. This CDR3 contains 13 residues. The CDR3 nucleotides are TGCAGCGTTACAGACACAAGCACAGATACGCAGTATTTT. Its translation is CSVTDTSTDTQYF.

This chain joins TRBV20-1 and TRBJ1-1; D is uncertain. The V and J ends lost 2 bases and 9 bases respectively, with 10 bases between them. The length of the CDR3 is 11 residues. Germline CDR1 reads DFQATT; CDR2 reads SNEGSKA (reference sequence). CDR3 amino acids: CSARRQDQAFF. The CDR3 DNA reads TGCAGTGCTAGAAGACAAGACCAAGCTTTCTTT.

The chain is built from TRBV11-2 and TRBJ1-5, with TRBD1 matching over 7 bases. This CDR3 is built from 16 residues. Germline-derived CDR1 and CDR2 are SGHAT and FQNNGV. V trimming: 0 bases; J trimming: 6 bases; junction bases outside the gene matches: 8. The CDR3: CASSLDNAGGTQPQHF. The DNA of the CDR3 is TGTGCCAGCAGCTTAGATAATGCAGGGGGAACTCAGCCCCAGCATTTT.

The chain employs TRBV5-1 and TRBJ1-4; the match to TRBD1 covers 9 bases. The V segment lost 4 bases and the J segment 7 bases; nucleotides outside the gene matches: 5. Germline CDR1 SGHRS, CDR2 YFSETQ. CDR3 size: 14 residues. CDR3 sequence (DNA): TGCGCCAGCAGCCCACAGGGGGCTGCTGAAAAACTGTTTTTT. Residues: CASSPQGAAEKLFF. The complete variable domain, with remaining parts taken from reference TRBV5-1 and TRBJ1-4, reads KAGVTQTPRYLIKTRGQQVTLSCSPISGHRSVSWYQQTPGQGLQFLFEYFSETQRNKGNFPGRFSGRQFSNSRSEMNVSTLELGDSALYLCASSPQGAAEKLFFGSGTQLSVL.

The chain carries TRBV18 and TRBJ1-5, with TRBD1 identical over 9 bases. There are 15 residues in the CDR3. J was trimmed by 4 bases and V by 6 bases; bases with no gene match: 7. Per the germline V gene, CDR1 is KGHSH and CDR2 is LQKENI. The CDR3 loop reads CASSLGQGQNQPQHF. CDR3 nucleotides: TGTGCCAGCTCCCTAGGACAGGGGCAAAATCAGCCCCAGCATTTT.

CDR3 sequence reads: CASILQGAGNSPLHF. DNA of the CDR3: TGTGCCAGCATTCTACAGGGGGCGGGAAATTCACCCCTCCACTTT. This chain joins TRBV6-5 and TRBJ1-6; 9 bases are shared with TRBD1. J was trimmed by 7 bases and V by 7 bases; bases with no gene match: 8. The CDR3 length is 15 residues. Germline assignment: CDR1 MNHEY and CDR2 SVGAGI.

This chain uses TRBV6-6 with TRBJ1-5; 7 positions match TRBD1. V shed 8 bases and J 4 bases; nucleotides not matched to a gene: 2. Germline V lookup: CDR1 MNHNY, CDR2 SVGAGI (reference sequence). The CDR3 extends over 12 amino acids. For the CDR3, the DNA is TGTGCCAGCCTACAGGGGAATCAGCCCCAGCATTTT. Translation: CASLQGNQPQHF.

The CDR3 sequence: CASRWDRGYGYTF. The CDR3 DNA sequence: TGTGCCAGCAGGTGGGACAGGGGGTATGGCTACACCTTC. The rearrangement links TRBV5-6 to TRBJ1-2; the match to TRBD1 covers 11 bases. With V trimmed by 5 bases and J by 5 bases, 2 bases remained unmatched. CDR3 size: 13 residues. Germline CDR1 reads SGHDT; CDR2 reads YYEEEE.

The J gene is TRBJ1-2, the V gene TRBV6-5; D might be TRBD1 (6 bases). The CDR3 extends over 13 amino acids. CDR1 and CDR2 from the germline V gene are MNHEY and SVGAGI. Deletions cut 10 bases from V and 4 bases from J, with 16 bases between. The CDR3: CAIMAPGAYGYTF. The CDR3 DNA sequence: TGTGCCATCATGGCCCCAGGGGCCTATGGCTACACCTTC.

The chain uses TRBV11-3 and TRBJ1-2, with 8 positions matching TRBD1. Trimming at V came to 6 bases and at J to 4 bases, leaving 4 bases not matched to a gene. From germline, CDR1 is SGHNT and CDR2 YENEEA. This CDR3 contains 13 residues. This CDR3 is CASRGTGSYGYTF. The CDR3 DNA follows: TGTGCCAGCAGAGGGACAGGAAGCTATGGCTACACCTTC.

The chain employs TRBV7-2 and TRBJ2-7, with TRBD2 matching 7 bases. This CDR3 region has 14 residues. Germline loops: CDR1 SGHTA, CDR2 FQGNSA. The trim removed 1 base at V and 2 bases at J, leaving 2 bases unmatched. The CDR3 nucleotides are TGTGCCAGCAGCTTAGGGGGGAGGGCCTACGAGCAGTACTTC. Protein product: CASSLGGRAYEQYF. Full variable domain (remainder filled in from reference TRBV7-2 and TRBJ2-7): GAGVSQSPSNKVTEKGKDVELRCDPISGHTALYWYRQSLGQGLEFLIYFQGNSAPDKSGLPSDRFSAERTGGSVSTLTIQRTQQEDSAVYLCASSLGGRAYEQYFGPGTRLTVT.

The genes are TRBV5-1 and TRBJ2-7; D remains unclear. The germline V gene has CDR1 SGHRS and CDR2 YFSETQ. Trimming removed 0 bases from V and 2 bases from J, with 6 bases in between. This CDR3 contains 13 residues. The CDR3 loop is CASSLDRTYEQYF. CDR3 sequence (DNA): TGCGCCAGCAGCTTGGACAGAACCTACGAGCAGTACTTC.

The V and J genes are TRBV5-5 and TRBJ1-1; D is undetermined. Trimming took off 4 bases at V and 5 bases at J, with 12 bases between the two ends. Germline loops: CDR1 SGHKS, CDR2 YYEKEE (reference sequence). CDR3 length equals 13 residues. The CDR3 coding sequence is TGTGCCAGCAGCCCCCAGTCGTGGACTGAAGCTTTCTTT. Translating it yields CASSPQSWTEAFF.

This clone was seen a few times. The genes are TRBV19 and TRBJ1-5, with no clear D. The germline gives CDR1 LNHDA, CDR2 SQIVND (reference sequence). This CDR3 region has 13 residues. V was cut by 5 bases and J by 9 bases, with 14 bases left in between. The chain's CDR3 is CASSSDTSRPQHF. CDR3 sequence (DNA): TGTGCCAGTAGTTCCGACACCTCAAGGCCCCAGCATTTT.

The chain couples TRBV7-3 to TRBJ2-3; 8 bases line up with TRBD1. The junction had 3 bases not matched to a gene; V was cut back by 6 bases and J by 1 base. The CDR3 covers 14 residues. Germline V gene data show CDR1 as SGHTA and CDR2 as FQGTGA. CDR3 amino acids: CASRSTGGTDTQYF. CDR3 nucleotides: TGTGCCAGCAGGTCGACAGGGGGCACAGATACGCAGTATTTT.

The chain couples TRBV6-5 to TRBJ2-7; D perhaps matches TRBD2 (5 bases). V shed 6 bases and J shed 3 bases, with 12 bases lying between them. The CDR3 covers 13 residues. Germline CDR1 and CDR2: MNHEY and SVGAGI. The CDR3 here is CASRSTGNYEQYF. CDR3 nucleotide sequence: TGTGCCAGCAGATCCACGGGGAACTACGAGCAGTACTTC.

The chain links TRBV9 to TRBJ2-2; 7 bases match TRBD1. The CDR3 runs 15 residues. The trim removed 1 base at V and 1 base at J, leaving 1 base unmatched. The V gene's germline CDR1 is SGDLS and CDR2 YYNGEE. The CDR3 spells CASSVRQGNTGELFF. CDR3 nucleotides: TGTGCCAGCAGCGTAAGACAGGGGAACACCGGGGAGCTGTTTTTT. The entire variable domain, with the rest obtained from reference TRBV9 and TRBJ2-2, is as follows: DSGVTQTPKHLITATGQRVTLRCSPRSGDLSVYWYQQSLDQGLQFLIQYYNGEERAKGNILERFSAQQFPDLHSELNLSSLELGDSALYFCASSVRQGNTGELFFGEGSRLTVL.